This TCR beta chain is from a study of cytomegalovirus exposure and HLA in healthy donors. Whole-study findings and limits: One later analysis reportedly identified an Asian-associated ancestry cluster that showed fewer N-insertions than the roughly 620-donor mean. TCR beta sequences reportedly predicted most subjects' HLA-A and HLA-B alleles accurately.

As regards this clone: The antigen is undetermined.

In the PCR, 60 Vbeta and 13 Jbeta primers were used. Assay: immunoSEQ multiplex PCR; the TCRdb copy retains only in-frame clones and omits some. The profile covers 150,000 to 200,000 clones, with around 87% appearing a single time and approximately 1.9% taken by the ten largest. Those who donated were healthy bone marrow donors. Per the germline V gene, CDR1 is SGHAT and CDR2 is FQNNGV. The CDR3 is 16 residues long. V lost 0 bases, J lost 5 bases, and 10 bases stayed unmatched. This receptor was identified in a woman younger than 30 in good health and CMV-seronegative. The chain carries TRBV11-2 and TRBJ2-7; 7 nucleotides line up with TRBD1. The sequenced sample was PBMCs. The CDR3 is CASSLDSWDRENEQYF. The CDR3 DNA sequence: TGTGCCAGCAGCTTAGATTCGTGGGACAGAGAAAACGAGCAGTACTTC. The full variable domain, its missing parts supplied by reference TRBV11-2 and TRBJ2-7, is EAGVAQSPRYKIIEKRQSVAFWCNPISGHATLYWYQQILGQGPKLLIQFQNNGVVDDSQLPKDRFSAERLKGVDSTLKIQPAKLEDSAVYLCASSLDSWDRENEQYFGPGTRLTVT.